These 6 T cell receptor beta chains were all obtained from the same sample, sequenced in a study of radiation and T cells in renal cell carcinoma. Time point: blood 2 weeks post-SBRT. Treatment noted: 15 Gy SBRT to primary tumor, nephrectomy 4 weeks later. Only in-frame clones appear in the TCRdb table, and some are missing; sequencing was by immunoSEQ multiplex PCR. The table shows about 150,000 clones, with roughly 86% occurring only once. The source was blood, collected from a patient whose treatment included radiotherapy and nephrectomy. The receptors originated from a woman aged 45-59 years with renal cell carcinoma.

V usage is TRBV20-1 and J usage is TRBJ2-5; D call uncertain. V lost 0 bases to trimming and J lost 3 bases, with 2 bases between them. The CDR3 loop spans 11 amino acids. Germline V gives CDR1 DFQATT, CDR2 SNEGSKA (reference sequence). DNA of the CDR3: TGCAGTGCTAGAGAAGAAGAGACCCAGTACTTC. Its protein product is CSAREEETQYF.

The chain is built from TRBV6-6 and TRBJ1-2, with TRBD1 matching 8 bases. V trimming: 6 bases; J trimming: 2 bases; junction bases outside the gene matches: 8. Germline CDR1 and CDR2: MNHNY and SVGAGI (reference sequence). This CDR3 contains 15 residues. The CDR3 reads CASRGGAGGNYGYTF. The CDR3 region has the DNA TGTGCCAGCAGAGGGGGGGCAGGGGGCAACTATGGCTACACCTTC.

The rearrangement joins TRBV7-9 to TRBJ1-5; TRBD1 matches 7 bases. The germline CDR1 and CDR2 sequences are SEHNR and FQNEAQ (reference sequence). The CDR3 runs to 12 residues. With V trimmed by 5 bases and J by 7 bases, 2 bases remained unmatched. The CDR3 spells CASSQGGQPQHF. CDR3 bases: TGTGCCAGCAGCCAGGGGGGACAGCCCCAGCATTTT.

CDR3 nucleotides: TGTGCCAGCAGGACAGGGGGCGCGGGTGGTAATCAGCCCCAGCATTTT. Its protein product is CASRTGGAGGNQPQHF. The rearrangement joins TRBV2 to TRBJ1-5; 10 bases line up with TRBD1. V lost 6 bases, J lost 4 bases, and 9 bases stayed unmatched. Germline CDR1 and CDR2: SNHLY and FYNNEI. The CDR3 totals 16 residues.

This clone was observed once. The rearrangement links TRBV5-6 to TRBJ1-5, with D maybe TRBD1 (5 bases). The CDR3 runs to 14 residues. V was shortened by 1 base and J by 7 bases, with 12 bases between the two germline ends. Germline loops: CDR1 SGHDT, CDR2 YYEEEE. The CDR3 DNA reads as TGTGCCAGCAGCTTGCGTGGGGCCGGACAGCCCCAGCATTTT. It codes for CASSLRGAGQPQHF.

The chain joins TRBV7-2 to TRBJ1-3, with D possibly TRBD1 on 5 matching bases. Germline V gene data show CDR1 as SGHTA and CDR2 as FQGNSA. This CDR3 is built from 15 residues. V was shortened by 4 bases and J by 4 bases, with 14 bases between the two germline ends. CDR3 sequence (DNA): TGTGCCAGCAGCTCCCAGGGCGGGGTCGGAAACACCATATATTTT. Translation: CASSSQGGVGNTIYF.